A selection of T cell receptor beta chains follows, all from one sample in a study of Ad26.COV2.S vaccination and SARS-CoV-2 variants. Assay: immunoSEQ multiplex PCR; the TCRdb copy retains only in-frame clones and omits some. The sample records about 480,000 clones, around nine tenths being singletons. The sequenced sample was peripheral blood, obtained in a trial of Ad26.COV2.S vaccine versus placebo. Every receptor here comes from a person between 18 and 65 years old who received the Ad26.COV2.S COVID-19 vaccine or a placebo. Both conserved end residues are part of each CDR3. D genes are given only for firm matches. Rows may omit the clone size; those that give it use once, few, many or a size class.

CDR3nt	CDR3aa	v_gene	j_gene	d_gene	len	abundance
TGTGCCAGCAGCCCAGATGGGGCGTACGAGCAGTACTTC	CASSPDGAYEQYF	TRBV11-3	TRBJ2-7	-	13	-
TGTGCCAGCAGTTACTCACCGGACATGATTAACTATGGCTACACCTTC	CASSYSPDMINYGYTF	TRBV6-5	TRBJ1-2	-	16	few
TGCGCCAGCAGCCAAGAGAAAGGCCCGTTTTACGAGCAGTACTTC	CASSQEKGPFYEQYF	TRBV4-1	TRBJ2-7	-	15	once
TGCGCCAGCAGCCCGACAGTTGCCTACGAGCAGTACTTC	CASSPTVAYEQYF	TRBV5-1	TRBJ2-7	-	13	-
TGTGCCAGCAGTGAAGTGGCGACCCCGAACACCGGGGAGCTGTTTTTT	CASSEVATPNTGELFF	TRBV2	TRBJ2-2	-	16	-
TGTGCCACCAGTGATACCGGGACAGGGAGAGATACGCAGTATTTT	CATSDTGTGRDTQYF	TRBV24-1	TRBJ2-3	TRBD1	15	-
TGTGCCAGCAAAACTAGCGGGGGACGCTACGAGCAGTACTTC	CASKTSGGRYEQYF	TRBV27	TRBJ2-7	TRBD2	14	-
TGTGCCAGCAGCCCACAGGGAAGGGGGGGTCCCCAGCATTTT	CASSPQGRGGPQHF	TRBV6-5	TRBJ1-5	-	14	few
TGCGCCAGCAGCTTGGTGGGGAGGAACACCGGGGAGCTGTTTTTT	CASSLVGRNTGELFF	TRBV5-1	TRBJ2-2	-	15	once
TGTGCCAGCAGTCCCCACGTCAGGGGACTGGGGACCCAGTACTTC	CASSPHVRGLGTQYF	TRBV27	TRBJ2-5	-	15	-
TGTGCCAGCAGTTTATTCCGATCTGGAGGCACTGAAGCTTTCTTT	CASSLFRSGGTEAFF	TRBV28	TRBJ1-1	-	15	-
TGTGCCAGCAGTCAAGTTGGACTAGCGGGAGGGAGCTCCTACAATGAGCAGTTCTTC	CASSQVGLAGGSSYNEQFF	TRBV28	TRBJ2-1	TRBD2	19	-
TGCAGTGCTAGTTCTGGGGGTAATGAAAAACTGTTTTTT	CSASSGGNEKLFF	TRBV20-1	TRBJ1-4	-	13	-
TGTGCCAGCAGTTTGAGAGGGCTGAGAAGAAACACCGGGGAGCTGTTTTTT	CASSLRGLRRNTGELFF	TRBV28	TRBJ2-2	-	17	-
TGTGCCAGCAGTGAATCGGATTCGACTAGCGGGTTCTTC	CASSESDSTSGFF	TRBV25-1	TRBJ2-1	TRBD2	13	-
TGTGCCTGGAGTGTCGGGGAATCGAGGTACTTC	CAWSVGESRYF	TRBV30	TRBJ2-4	-	11	once
TGTGCCTGGAGTGAGGGTGTAGTGGCTGGAAACACCATATATTTT	CAWSEGVVAGNTIYF	TRBV30	TRBJ1-3	-	15	-
TGTGCCAGCGGGGACAGCTACGAGCAGTACTTC	CASGDSYEQYF	TRBV2	TRBJ2-7	TRBD1	11	-
TGTGCCAGCAGTTATGCGGGAGCCTACAATGAGCAGTTCTTC	CASSYAGAYNEQFF	TRBV28	TRBJ2-1	TRBD2	14	-
TGTGCCAGCGGGGCCATGATGGGGTATGGCTACACCTTC	CASGAMMGYGYTF	TRBV6-5	TRBJ1-2	-	13	-
TGTGCCAGTAGCACACCAGGAGCACAAGCTTTCTTT	CASSTPGAQAFF	TRBV19	TRBJ1-1	-	12	-
TGTGCCAGCAGTATAGCCGGGACAAACTCCTACGAGCAGTACTTC	CASSIAGTNSYEQYF	TRBV28	TRBJ2-7	-	15	-
TGTGCCAGCAGCTTAGGAGGGGGGTACGAGCAGTACTTC	CASSLGGGYEQYF	TRBV7-9	TRBJ2-7	-	13	few
TGTGCCAGCAGTTTATACCAGGGGGCTGGCAATCAGCCCCAGCATTTT	CASSLYQGAGNQPQHF	TRBV28	TRBJ1-5	TRBD1	16	-
TGTGCCACCTCCCACCCCCGAGCGATAGGCACAGATACGCAGTATTTT	CATSHPRAIGTDTQYF	TRBV9	TRBJ2-3	-	16	-
TGTGCCAGCAGTCTCGTATCCGGTGAGCAGTTCTTC	CASSLVSGEQFF	TRBV7-9	TRBJ2-1	-	12	-
TGTGCCAGCAGCCATCAGACTAGCGCTAGCGCTCCCTACGAGCAGTACTTC	CASSHQTSASAPYEQYF	TRBV7-2	TRBJ2-7	TRBD2	17	-
TGTGCCAGCAGCCTAGATGGGGGTTTCGGCTATGGCTACACCTTC	CASSLDGGFGYGYTF	TRBV7-3	TRBJ1-2	-	15	-
TGTGCCAGCCTCCGGGAGGGGGGCTCCAACGTCCTGACTTTC	CASLREGGSNVLTF	TRBV18	TRBJ2-6	TRBD2	14	-
TGTGCCAGCAGCTCACTAAGGACCGCGACAGATACGCAGTATTTT	CASSSLRTATDTQYF	TRBV7-8	TRBJ2-3	-	15	-
TGTGCCACCTCGAGGGGGAACACTGAAGCTTTCTTT	CATSRGNTEAFF	TRBV2	TRBJ1-1	-	12	-
TGTGCCAGCAGCTGGGGAGAAGGAGAGACCCAGTACTTC	CASSWGEGETQYF	TRBV6-4	TRBJ2-5	-	13	-
TGCAGCGTGAACAGGGCTGACTATGGCTACACCTTC	CSVNRADYGYTF	TRBV29-1	TRBJ1-2	-	12	-
TGCAGCGTTCTCCAGGGGAGGGATACGCAGTATTTT	CSVLQGRDTQYF	TRBV29-1	TRBJ2-3	-	12	-
TGTGCCTGGGATCGGGGGACCTATGGAAACAATGAGCAGTTCTTC	CAWDRGTYGNNEQFF	TRBV30	TRBJ2-1	-	15	-
TGTGCCAGCAGCGTGGGGAACACTGAAGCTTTCTTT	CASSVGNTEAFF	TRBV2	TRBJ1-1	-	12	-
TGTGCCAGCAGAAGTTCGGCCGAACCAAACATTCAGTACTTC	CASRSSAEPNIQYF	TRBV7-9	TRBJ2-4	-	14	-
TGTGCCAGCAGTTTAAACTTTGTTGATGAGCAGTACTTC	CASSLNFVDEQYF	TRBV28	TRBJ2-7	-	13	-
TGTGCCAGTAGTTCCCGGGGCGGCAGGGGAGGTCAGCCCCAGCATTTT	CASSSRGGRGGQPQHF	TRBV19	TRBJ1-5	-	16	-
TGTGCCAGTAGTATAGGAAAAGGACCAGATACGCAGTATTTT	CASSIGKGPDTQYF	TRBV19	TRBJ2-3	-	14	-
TGTGCCAGCAGCGTGGAAGCGGGAGGGCTCACAGATACGCAGTATTTT	CASSVEAGGLTDTQYF	TRBV9	TRBJ2-3	TRBD2	16	-
TGTGCCAGCAGTGGGCAGGATGAAAAACTGTTTTTT	CASSGQDEKLFF	TRBV2	TRBJ1-4	-	12	-
TGTGCCAGCAGCACTAGAACCGGGGAGCTGTTTTTT	CASSTRTGELFF	TRBV28	TRBJ2-2	-	12	once